This T cell receptor (beta chain) came from a study of T-cell reconstitution after alpha-beta-depleted transplantation in children. Preparation of the TCRbeta library was carried out with unique molecular identifiers. One entry per CDR3 protein, called by TCRdb with MiXCR from the PCR reads. The sample lists 350,000 to 500,000 distinct CDR3 sequences, around 46% occurring once. With 4 bases removed from V and 4 bases from J, the gap between germline ends came to 14 bases. The CDR3 is 14 amino acids. Germline loops: CDR1 SGHRS, CDR2 YFSETQ. This clonotype was counted ten times or more. The receptor was isolated from a girl aged 2 to 10 with aplastic anemia, due to receive a stem cell transplant. The sample consisted of PBMCs, taken before TCRalphabeta/CD19-depleted stem cell transplant. The chain joins TRBV5-1 to TRBJ1-2; TRBD1 is a possible D gene (6 bases). As DNA, the CDR3 is TGCGCCAGCAGCCTGCTACAGGGCGGCTATGGCTACACCTTC. It encodes CASSLLQGGYGYTF.